This T cell receptor beta chain was identified during a study of blood T cell repertoires in COVID-19. Whole-study context: Nucleic acid was either cDNA or gDNA, and it came from T cells, B-cell-depleted T cells, or PBMCs.

Sequencing was performed with immunoSEQ multiplex PCR; in TCRdb, only in-frame clones are kept and a portion is missing. The repertoire holds roughly 410,000 clones, with 75% to 90% as singletons. This sequence originates from a woman aged 40 to 55 with COVID-19, enrolled during active disease. Material: peripheral blood.

The CDR3 region has the DNA TGCGCCAGCAGCTTGGGACAGGTTAGAGAGACCCAGTACTTC. This sequence encodes CASSLGQVRETQYF. The chain has TRBV5-1 and TRBJ2-5; weak D call: TRBD1 (6 bases). This CDR3 contains 14 residues. V lost 0 bases and J 4 bases, leaving 10 bases between the germline ends. Germline CDR1 and CDR2: SGHRS and YFSETQ.